The 20 T cell receptor beta chains listed next were all sequenced from one sample in a study of T cell responses to AZD1222 COVID-19 vaccine. This table comes from immunoSEQ multiplex PCR, and its TCRdb copy is limited to in-frame clones, with some not included. The sample contains roughly 130,000 clones, roughly nine tenths of which appear only once. Here the sequenced sample was peripheral blood, taken on day 0 of AZD1222 vaccination. The receptors come from an adult in good health.

In this sample, this clone turned up once. The rearrangement uses TRBV6-5 and TRBJ2-7; a weak D match, TRBD2 (6 bases). Germline V lookup: CDR1 MNHEY, CDR2 SVGAGI. The CDR3 covers 12 residues. V was clipped by 6 bases and J by 12 bases, with 18 bases between them. The CDR3 bases are TGTGCCAGCAGCCCCCCGACGGGGGTGGCGTACTTC. It is translated as CASSPPTGVAYF.

The chain uses TRBV5-5 and TRBJ1-5; D not resolved. Germline V gives CDR1 SGHKS, CDR2 YYEKEE (reference sequence). The CDR3 is 13 residues long. The V and J ends lost 0 bases and 7 bases respectively, with 8 bases between them. The CDR3 region is CASSLGPKQPQHF. CDR3 DNA: TGTGCCAGCAGCTTGGGACCCAAGCAGCCCCAGCATTTT.

The rearrangement links TRBV7-9 to TRBJ1-5; possibly TRBD1 for D (6 bases). V shed 5 bases and J shed 5 bases, with 16 bases lying between them. The CDR3 length is 15 residues. Germline lookup yields CDR1 SEHNR and CDR2 FQNEAQ (reference sequence). The CDR3 DNA follows: TGTGCCAGCAGCCTAATGGGGGGGGGCGATCAGCCCCAGCATTTT. It is translated as CASSLMGGGDQPQHF.

The count of this clone is one. This chain's CDR3 is CASSSQVAGASNEQFF. The CDR3 DNA reads TGTGCCAGCAGTTCCCAGGTAGCGGGAGCTTCGAATGAGCAGTTCTTC. The genes are TRBV6-5 and TRBJ2-1, with TRBD2 identical over 9 bases. Germline V gene sequence: CDR1 MNHEY, CDR2 SVGAGI. Germline trimming cut 4 bases from V and 7 bases from J; bases unmatched to any gene: 11. CDR3 length equals 16 residues.

This rearrangement joins TRBV7-2 to TRBJ2-7; D remains unclear. This CDR3 has 15 residues. CDR1 is SGHTA and CDR2 is FQGNSA in the germline V gene. Trimming pared 1 base from V and 2 bases from J, leaving 12 bases between. CDR3 residues: CASSLESGGTYEQYF. The CDR3 nucleotides are TGTGCCAGCAGCTTAGAGTCAGGCGGTACCTACGAGCAGTACTTC.

The rearrangement links TRBV5-1 to TRBJ2-1; possible D gene TRBD2, 6 bases. The CDR3 length is 17 residues. The V and J ends lost 4 bases and 0 bases respectively, with 17 bases between them. From germline, CDR1 is SGHRS and CDR2 YFSETQ. DNA of the CDR3: TGCGCCAGCAGCCAACCGGCGATAGCGGACTCCTACAATGAGCAGTTCTTC. The encoded protein is CASSQPAIADSYNEQFF.

CDR3 sequence reads: CASSVMTGWNTEAFF. In DNA form, the CDR3 reads TGTGCCAGCAGCGTAATGACAGGGTGGAACACTGAAGCTTTCTTT. The chain recombines TRBV9 with TRBJ1-1; 7 nucleotides agree with TRBD1. From germline, CDR1 is SGDLS and CDR2 YYNGEE. Trimming removed 1 base from V and 1 base from J; junction bases left unmatched: 4. The CDR3 consists of 15 residues. Looking up the rest from reference TRBV9 and TRBJ1-1 gives the full variable domain: DSGVTQTPKHLITATGQRVTLRCSPRSGDLSVYWYQQSLDQGLQFLIQYYNGEERAKGNILERFSAQQFPDLHSELNLSSLELGDSALYFCASSVMTGWNTEAFFGQGTRLTVV.

This clone showed up just once. The chain recombines TRBV19 with TRBJ2-7, with D possibly TRBD1 on 6 matching bases. This CDR3 comprises 11 residues. The V end was cut by 8 bases, the J end by 5 bases, with 10 bases between. In germline, CDR1 is LNHDA, CDR2 SQIVND (reference sequence). In DNA, the CDR3 is TGTGCCAGTTCACAGGGAGACGAGCAGTACTTC. This encodes CASSQGDEQYF. Together with reference TRBV19 and TRBJ2-7, the CDR3 gives the full variable domain: DGGITQSPKYLFRKEGQNVTLSCEQNLNHDAMYWYRQDPGQGLRLIYYSQIVNDFQKGDIAEGYSVSREKKESFPLTVTSAQKNPTAFYLCASSQGDEQYFGPGTRLTVT.

The V call is TRBV5-4, the J call TRBJ2-3; D not resolved. The CDR3 sequence is 12 residues long. Trimming took off 2 bases at V and 1 base at J, with 2 bases between the two ends. CDR1 and CDR2 (germline): SGHNT, YYREEE (reference sequence). CDR3 protein: CASSFGTDTQYF. The CDR3 region has the DNA TGTGCCAGCAGCTTCGGCACAGATACGCAGTATTTT.

V usage is TRBV6-2 or TRBV6-3 and J usage is TRBJ2-1, with 7 nucleotides matching TRBD2. Germline CDR1 MNHEY, CDR2 SVGEGT. Trimming removed 2 bases from V and 12 bases from J; junction bases left unmatched: 7. The CDR3 runs to 13 residues. This CDR3 reads CASSYGLVVAQFF. The CDR3, as DNA: TGTGCCAGCAGTTACGGACTAGTAGTCGCGCAGTTCTTC.

CDR3 in amino acids: CASSEGTDNEKLFF. The CDR3 nucleotides read TGTGCCAGCAGTGAGGGGACAGATAATGAAAAACTGTTTTTT. The gene calls are TRBV6-1 and TRBJ1-4; the match to TRBD1 covers 7 bases. CDR3 length: 14 residues. CDR1 and CDR2 from the germline V gene are MNHNS and SASEGT. The V gene end was trimmed by 3 bases and the J gene end by 4 bases; junction bases not matched to a gene: 2.

The rearrangement links TRBV7-2 to TRBJ1-1; 7 bases align to TRBD1. CDR3 size: 15 residues. The J segment lost 4 bases and the V segment lost 6 bases, leaving 11 bases of the junction unmatched. Germline V gives CDR1 SGHTA, CDR2 FQGNSA. CDR3 coding DNA: TGTGCCAGCAGATACAGGACAGGCTCGGGCACTGAAGCTTTCTTT. This sequence encodes CASRYRTGSGTEAFF. The variable domain in full, with the rest retrieved from reference TRBV7-2 and TRBJ1-1, is GAGVSQSPSNKVTEKGKDVELRCDPISGHTALYWYRQSLGQGLEFLIYFQGNSAPDKSGLPSDRFSAERTGGSVSTLTIQRTQQEDSAVYLCASRYRTGSGTEAFFGQGTRLTVV.

The gene calls are TRBV7-2 and TRBJ2-7; possibly TRBD1 or TRBD2 for D (5 bases each). V was cut by 6 bases and J by 4 bases, with 19 bases left in between. The CDR3 totals 15 residues. Germline V gene lookup returns CDR1 SGHTA and CDR2 FQGNSA. As DNA, the CDR3 is TGTGCCAGCAGTTCTTACCCCCGGGACCCTTACGAGCAGTACTTC. Translation gives CASSSYPRDPYEQYF.

The V gene is TRBV27, the J gene TRBJ2-5; TRBD2 aligns across 10 bases. The CDR3 contains 17 residues. Trimming at V came to 7 bases and at J to 5 bases, leaving 16 bases not matched to a gene. The V gene's germline CDR1 is MNHEY and CDR2 SMNVEV (reference sequence). The DNA of the CDR3 is TGTGCCAGCAAGGGGCTAGCGGGAGCCTCCTGGGAGGAGACCCAGTACTTC. Translating it yields CASKGLAGASWEETQYF.

This chain connects TRBV27 to TRBJ1-2; unclear D gene. With 5 bases removed from V and 4 bases from J, the gap between germline ends came to 14 bases. The CDR3 has 14 residues. CDR1 is MNHEY, CDR2 SMNVEV, per germline (reference sequence). CDR3 coding DNA: TGTGCCAGCAGTCCCGCTTTGCGGCGCTATGGCTACACCTTC. Translated: CASSPALRRYGYTF.

This chain links TRBV9 with TRBJ1-1; a weak D match, TRBD1 (5 bases). V lost 6 bases, J lost 3 bases, and 18 bases lay in between. Per the germline V gene, CDR1 is SGDLS and CDR2 is YYNGEE. The CDR3 runs 15 residues. The CDR3 spells CASIPWGERDTEAFF. The CDR3 nucleotides read TGTGCCAGCATCCCGTGGGGGGAAAGGGACACTGAAGCTTTCTTT.

The rearrangement joins TRBV20-1 to TRBJ2-1; D might be TRBD2 (6 bases). CDR1 and CDR2 (germline): DFQATT, SNEGSKA (reference sequence). The CDR3 has 12 residues. V lost 3 bases and J lost 9, with 12 bases in between. CDR3 in amino acids: CSASLLAAEQFF. As DNA, the CDR3 is TGCAGTGCTAGTCTACTAGCTGCTGAGCAGTTCTTC.

V gene TRBV5-6 combines with J gene TRBJ1-4, with D unresolved. CDR1 is SGHDT and CDR2 is YYEEEE in the germline V gene. The CDR3 totals 14 residues. V shed 1 base and J shed 8 bases, with 12 bases lying between them. The CDR3 protein is CASSLKRASEKLFF. Here the CDR3 DNA reads TGTGCCAGCAGCTTGAAACGGGCAAGCGAAAAACTGTTTTTT.

The rearrangement links TRBV24-1 to TRBJ2-1; D unclear. Trimming stripped 2 bases from V and 7 bases from J, with 14 bases between. The germline gives CDR1 KGHDR, CDR2 SFDVKD. CDR3 length: 15 residues. The chain's CDR3 is CATSDSGPGRNEQFF. In DNA form, the CDR3 reads TGTGCCACCAGTGATTCCGGGCCCGGTAGGAATGAGCAGTTCTTC.

This chain links TRBV9 with TRBJ2-1; 12 nucleotides match TRBD2. This CDR3 comprises 17 residues. Looked up from germline, CDR1 is SGDLS and CDR2 is YYNGEE. V was pared by 3 bases and J by 4 bases, with 8 bases of the junction left unmatched. The CDR3: CASSARLAGVGYNEQFF. The CDR3 nucleotides are TGTGCCAGCAGCGCCCGACTAGCGGGAGTGGGTTACAATGAGCAGTTCTTC.